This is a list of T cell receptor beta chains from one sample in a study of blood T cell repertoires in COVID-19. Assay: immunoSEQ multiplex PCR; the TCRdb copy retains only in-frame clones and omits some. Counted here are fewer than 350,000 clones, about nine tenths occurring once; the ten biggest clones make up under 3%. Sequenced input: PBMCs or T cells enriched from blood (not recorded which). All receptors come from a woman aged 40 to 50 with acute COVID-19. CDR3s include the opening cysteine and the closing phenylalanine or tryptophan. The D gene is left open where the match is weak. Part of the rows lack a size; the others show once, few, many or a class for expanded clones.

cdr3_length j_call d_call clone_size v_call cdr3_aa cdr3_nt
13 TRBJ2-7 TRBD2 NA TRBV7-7 CASSGGLTYEQYF TGTGCTAGCAGCGGGGGACTAACCTACGAGCAGTACTTC
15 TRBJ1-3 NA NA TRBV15 CATSRESNSGNTIYF TGTGCCACCAGCAGAGAGTCCAATTCTGGAAACACCATATATTTT
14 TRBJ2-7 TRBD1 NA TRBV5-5 CASIPGQVPYEQYF TGTGCCAGCATCCCCGGACAGGTACCCTACGAGCAGTACTTC
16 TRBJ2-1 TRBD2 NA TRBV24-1 CATSESGTSDYNEQFF TGTGCCACCAGTGAATCCGGGACTAGCGATTACAATGAGCAGTTCTTC
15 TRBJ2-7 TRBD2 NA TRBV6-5 CASSYSPSGGYEQYF TGTGCCAGCAGTTACTCTCCTAGCGGGGGCTACGAGCAGTACTTC
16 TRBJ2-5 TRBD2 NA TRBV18 CASSPPGLAGQETQYF TGTGCCAGCTCACCCCCGGGACTAGCGGGGCAAGAGACCCAGTACTTC
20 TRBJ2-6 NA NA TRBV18 CASSPVGRGDLSSGANVLTF TGTGCCAGCTCACCAGTGGGCAGGGGGGACCTCAGCTCTGGGGCCAACGTCCTGACTTTC
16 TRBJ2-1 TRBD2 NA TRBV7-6 CASSLAYSGSTNEQFF TGTGCCAGCAGCTTAGCGTATAGCGGGAGTACGAATGAGCAGTTCTTC
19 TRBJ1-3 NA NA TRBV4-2 CASSQAAGSPVGSGNTIYF TGTGCCAGCAGCCAAGCGGCAGGGTCCCCGGTTGGCTCTGGAAACACCATATATTTT
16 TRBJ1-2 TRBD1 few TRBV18 CASSPTQGAQVPGYTF TGTGCCAGCTCACCAACTCAGGGGGCGCAGGTCCCCGGCTACACCTTC
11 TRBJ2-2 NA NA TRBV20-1 CSARELGELFF TGCAGTGCTAGAGAACTCGGGGAGCTGTTTTTT
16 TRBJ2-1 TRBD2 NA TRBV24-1 CATTRPLAGGYNEQFF TGTGCCACCACCCGTCCGCTAGCGGGAGGATACAATGAGCAGTTCTTC
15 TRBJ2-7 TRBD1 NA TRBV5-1 CASSTLGQGTYEQYF TGCGCCAGCAGTACCTTGGGACAGGGGACCTACGAGCAGTACTTC
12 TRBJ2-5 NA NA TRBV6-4 CASSDSGGTQYF TGTGCCAGCAGTGACTCGGGAGGGACCCAGTACTTC
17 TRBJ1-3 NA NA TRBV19 CASSIGPAVSSGNTIYF TGTGCCAGTAGTATAGGTCCCGCGGTGAGCTCTGGAAACACCATATATTTT
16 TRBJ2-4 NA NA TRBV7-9 CASSSQGYTAKNIQYF TGTGCCAGCAGCTCCCAGGGGTATACGGCCAAAAACATTCAGTACTTC
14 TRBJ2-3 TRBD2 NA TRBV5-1 CASSRREGVDTQYF TGCGCCAGCAGCCGGCGGGAGGGGGTAGATACGCAGTATTTT
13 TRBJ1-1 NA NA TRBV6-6 CASTQTANTEAFF TGTGCCAGCACCCAGACTGCGAACACTGAAGCTTTCTTT
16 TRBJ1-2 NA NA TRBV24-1 CATSDGADRRNYGYTF TGTGCCACCAGTGATGGGGCGGACAGACGGAACTATGGCTACACCTTC
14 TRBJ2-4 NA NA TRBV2 CASRTRDGKNIQYF TGTGCCAGCAGGACGCGGGACGGGAAAAACATTCAGTACTTC
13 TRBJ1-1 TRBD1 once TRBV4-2 CASSQKTGTEAFF TGTGCCAGCAGCCAAAAGACAGGGACTGAAGCTTTCTTT
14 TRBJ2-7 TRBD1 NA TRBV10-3 CAISEPRDSWEQYF TGTGCCATCAGTGAGCCACGGGACAGTTGGGAGCAGTACTTC
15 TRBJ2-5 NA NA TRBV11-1 CASSPPGTWKETQYF TGTGCCAGCAGTCCTCCCGGGACATGGAAAGAGACCCAGTACTTC
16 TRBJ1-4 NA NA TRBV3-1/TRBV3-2 CASSQGEGRTNEKLFF TGTGCCAGCAGCCAAGGTGAAGGGAGGACTAATGAAAAACTGTTTTTT
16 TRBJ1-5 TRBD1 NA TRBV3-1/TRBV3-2 CASSQSDRGSNQPQHF TGTGCCAGCAGCCAGTCTGACAGGGGAAGCAATCAGCCCCAGCATTTT
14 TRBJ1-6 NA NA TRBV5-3 CARSPGQDNSPLHF TGTGCCAGAAGCCCGGGACAAGATAATTCACCCCTCCACTTT
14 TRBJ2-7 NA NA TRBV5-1 CASSSGSSPYEQYF TGCGCCAGCAGCTCTGGCAGTTCCCCCTACGAGCAGTACTTC
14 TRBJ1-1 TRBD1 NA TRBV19 CASRGQVINTEAFF TGTGCCAGTAGGGGACAGGTGATTAACACTGAAGCTTTCTTT
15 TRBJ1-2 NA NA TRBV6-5 CASSTVGEGAYGYTF TGTGCCAGCAGTACGGTGGGGGAGGGAGCCTATGGCTACACCTTC
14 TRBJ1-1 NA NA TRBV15 CATSSPGDGTEAFF TGTGCCACCAGCAGCCCAGGGGATGGCACTGAAGCTTTCTTT
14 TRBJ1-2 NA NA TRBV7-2 CASSQLGGVDGYTF TGTGCCAGCAGCCAGCTAGGGGGGGTTGATGGCTACACCTTC
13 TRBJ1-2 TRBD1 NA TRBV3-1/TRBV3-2 CASSPGQNYGYTF TGTGCCAGCAGCCCGGGACAGAACTATGGCTACACCTTC
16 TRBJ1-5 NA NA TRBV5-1 CASSWGGQGGNQPQHF TGCGCCAGCAGCTGGGGGGGCCAGGGCGGCAATCAGCCCCAGCATTTT
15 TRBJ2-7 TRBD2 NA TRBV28 CASREPSGSIHEQYF TGTGCCAGCAGAGAACCCAGCGGGAGTATTCACGAGCAGTACTTC
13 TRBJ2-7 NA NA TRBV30 CAWSVASGYEQYF TGTGCCTGGAGTGTAGCGTCGGGCTACGAGCAGTACTTC
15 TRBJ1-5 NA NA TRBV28 CASRARGEGNQPQHF TGTGCCAGCAGAGCGAGAGGGGAGGGCAATCAGCCCCAGCATTTT
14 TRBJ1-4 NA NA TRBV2 CASDSGFFGEKLFF NA
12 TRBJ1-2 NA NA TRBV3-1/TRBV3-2 CASSQSQYGYTF TGTGCCAGCAGCCAAAGTCAGTATGGCTACACCTTC
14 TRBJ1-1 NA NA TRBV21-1 CASRSDRDVTEAFF TGTGCCAGCCGTTCAGACAGGGACGTAACTGAAGCTTTCTTT
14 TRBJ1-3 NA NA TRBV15 CATSFGGAGNTIYF TGTGCCACCAGCTTCGGAGGTGCTGGAAACACCATATATTTT
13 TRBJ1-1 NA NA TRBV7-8 CASSFLGDTEAFF TGTGCCAGCAGCTTTTTAGGGGACACTGAAGCTTTCTTT
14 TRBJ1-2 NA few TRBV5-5 CASSLGDKAYGYTF TGTGCCAGCAGCTTGGGAGACAAAGCCTATGGCTACACCTTC
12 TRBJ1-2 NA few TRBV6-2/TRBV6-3 CASSSYPFGYTF TGTGCCAGCAGTTCCTACCCGTTTGGCTACACCTTC
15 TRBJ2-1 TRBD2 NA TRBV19 CASNLGASGSREQFF TGTGCCAGTAACCTTGGGGCTAGCGGGAGCAGAGAGCAGTTCTTC
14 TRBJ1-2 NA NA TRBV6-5 CASSYSTGLGGYTF TGTGCCAGCAGTTACTCTACAGGGTTGGGGGGCTACACCTTC
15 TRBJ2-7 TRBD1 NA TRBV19 CASSPRDRASYEQYF TGTGCCAGTAGTCCACGGGACAGGGCATCGTACGAGCAGTACTTC
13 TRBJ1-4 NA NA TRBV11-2 CASSLAGRPGHIF TGTGCCAGCAGCTTAGCAGGGCGACCGGGACATATTTTT
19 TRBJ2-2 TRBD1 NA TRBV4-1 CASSQDWTGDSANTGELFF TGCGCCAGCAGCCAAGATTGGACAGGGGACAGTGCGAACACCGGGGAGCTGTTTTTT
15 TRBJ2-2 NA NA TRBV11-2 CASSLDRRNTGELFF TGTGCCAGCAGCTTAGATCGGAGAAACACCGGGGAGCTGTTTTTT
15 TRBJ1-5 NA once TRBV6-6 CASSSPGEGNQPQHF TGTGCCAGCAGTAGTCCTGGTGAGGGCAATCAGCCCCAGCATTTT
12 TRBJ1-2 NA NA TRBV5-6 CASSLSQEGYTF TGTGCCAGCAGCTTGTCTCAGGAAGGCTACACCTTC